The 5 T cell receptor beta chains given below trace back to one sample, sequenced in a study of cytomegalovirus exposure and HLA in healthy donors. This table comes from immunoSEQ multiplex PCR, and its TCRdb copy is limited to in-frame clones, with some not included. The sample lists 56,000 or so clones; more than 90% were seen once. Sequenced: PBMCs. These receptors all come from a man aged 18 to 30 in good health and CMV-seronegative.

In this sample, this clone turned up once. The V gene is TRBV5-6, the J gene TRBJ2-7, with D unresolved. CDR3 length equals 15 residues. Germline values: CDR1 SGHDT, CDR2 YYEEEE. V dropped 0 bases and J dropped 3 bases, with 13 bases sitting between them. The CDR3 bases are TGTGCCAGCAGCTTGGTTTCGGTGTTGCACTACGAGCAGTACTTC. It yields the protein CASSLVSVLHYEQYF.

J is TRBJ1-5 and V is TRBV7-2; no definite D call. The CDR3 totals 13 residues. Germline-derived CDR1 and CDR2 are SGHTA and FQGNSA. Deletions cut 3 bases from V and 5 bases from J, with 8 bases between. The CDR3 sequence: CASSFDQDQPQHF. The CDR3 bases are TGTGCCAGCAGCTTTGACCAGGATCAGCCCCAGCATTTT.

DNA for the CDR3: TGCGCCAGCAGCTTAACAGGGGGCAGCTACAATGAGCAGTTCTTC. It yields the protein CASSLTGGSYNEQFF. V usage is TRBV5-1 and J usage is TRBJ2-1; 9 bases match TRBD1. The CDR3 has 15 residues. Germline lookup yields CDR1 SGHRS and CDR2 YFSETQ. Unmatched junction bases numbered 3, after V lost 2 bases and J lost 3 bases.

The chain couples TRBV28 to TRBJ2-3, with a weak D call TRBD2 (5 bases). The CDR3 has 14 residues. V was clipped by 10 bases and J by 1 base, with 15 bases between them. Germline V gives CDR1 MDHEN, CDR2 SYDVKM. The CDR3 coding sequence is TGTGCCACTCAGCCAGCGGCCCGCACAGATACGCAGTATTTT. Translating gives CATQPAARTDTQYF.

On this clone: A junction boundary mismatches the germline segment, possibly from a read error. The V call is TRBV5-4, the J call TRBJ2-7; unclear D gene. Germline CDR1 and CDR2: SGHNT and YYREEE (reference sequence). This CDR3 is built from 13 residues. Here the CDR3 DNA reads TGTGCCAGCAGCTTAGTCGGTTCCTCCGAGCAGTACTTC. Protein: CASSLVGSSEQYF.